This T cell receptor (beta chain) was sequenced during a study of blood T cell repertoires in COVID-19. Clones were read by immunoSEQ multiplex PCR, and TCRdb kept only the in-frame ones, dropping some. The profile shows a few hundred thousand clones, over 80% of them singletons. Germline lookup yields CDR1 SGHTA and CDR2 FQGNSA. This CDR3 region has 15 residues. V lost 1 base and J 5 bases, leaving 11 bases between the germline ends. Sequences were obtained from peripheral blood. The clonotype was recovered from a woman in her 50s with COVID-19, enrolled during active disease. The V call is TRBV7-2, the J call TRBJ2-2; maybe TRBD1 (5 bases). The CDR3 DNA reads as TGTGCCAGCAGCTTAGTACAGGTTGGGACCGGGGAGCTGTTTTTT. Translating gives CASSLVQVGTGELFF.